The 12 T cell receptor beta chains below all came from one sample that was sequenced in a study of CD8 T cells in ankylosing spondylitis. One entry per CDR3 protein, called by TCRdb with MiXCR from the 5' RACE reads. The data show about 25,000 distinct CDR3 sequences, just over 2.5% seen once. Sample: blood, either unsorted or a sorted T cell fraction (not recorded which). The receptors shown here come from a female donor with ankylosing spondylitis or in good health (not recorded which).

This clonotype came up many times. This sequence joins TRBV9 and TRBJ2-7; 9 bases are shared with TRBD2. The J segment lost 3 bases and the V segment lost 0 bases, leaving 1 base of the junction unmatched. The CDR3 has 14 residues. Germline V lookup: CDR1 SGDLS, CDR2 YYNGEE. This CDR3 reads CASSVELAGYEQYF. CDR3 coding DNA: TGTGCCAGCAGCGTAGAACTAGCGGGCTACGAGCAGTACTTC.

This clonotype was counted at least ten times. V usage is TRBV9 and J usage is TRBJ2-3; TRBD2 aligns across 9 bases. V gave up 0 bases and J gave up 1 base; unmatched junction bases: 6. The germline V gene has CDR1 SGDLS and CDR2 YYNGEE. This CDR3 comprises 17 residues. Written as DNA, the CDR3 is TGTGCCAGCAGCGTAGCCGCGGGGGGGCTTGGCACAGATACGCAGTATTTT. It codes for CASSVAAGGLGTDTQYF.

This clonotype was found many times. The chain joins TRBV9 to TRBJ1-2, with 7 positions matching TRBD1. This CDR3 is 17 amino acids long. In germline, CDR1 is SGDLS, CDR2 YYNGEE. V dropped 0 bases and J dropped 4; count of bases not matched to a gene: 12. The CDR3 DNA follows: TGTGCCAGCAGCGTAGACCCCCGTTTGACAGGGAGCTATGGCTACACCTTC. Translation gives CASSVDPRLTGSYGYTF.

At least ten counts were recorded for this clonotype. The chain recombines TRBV9 with TRBJ1-5; D not resolved. The CDR3 runs 15 residues. The V end lost 3 bases, the J end lost 0 bases, and 10 bases lay between the germline ends. The germline CDR1 and CDR2 sequences are SGDLS and YYNGEE. This CDR3 is CASSEGPNSNQPQHF. The CDR3 region has the DNA TGTGCCAGCAGCGAGGGCCCTAATAGCAATCAGCCCCAGCATTTT.

This clonotype has at least ten counts. The chain employs TRBV9 and TRBJ2-3; D gene unclear. Trimming left V 3 bases short and J 4 bases short, with 6 bases between. Germline lookup yields CDR1 SGDLS and CDR2 YYNGEE. The CDR3 is 12 residues long. CDR3 region: CASSARSDTQYF. In nucleotides, the CDR3 is TGTGCCAGCAGCGCTCGGTCAGATACGCAGTATTTT.

This clonotype was seen at least ten times. The chain combines TRBV9 with TRBJ1-1; no reliable D call. The CDR3 runs 15 residues. Trimming stripped 4 bases from V and 1 base from J, with 14 bases between. Germline lookup yields CDR1 SGDLS and CDR2 YYNGEE. CDR3 coding DNA: TGTGCCAGCAGCAAAGAAATATCTCGGAACACTGAAGCTTTCTTT. It encodes CASSKEISRNTEAFF. Full variable domain (rest looked up from reference TRBV9 and TRBJ1-1): DSGVTQTPKHLITATGQRVTLRCSPRSGDLSVYWYQQSLDQGLQFLIQYYNGEERAKGNILERFSAQQFPDLHSELNLSSLELGDSALYFCASSKEISRNTEAFFGQGTRLTVV.

This clonotype was observed many times. In DNA, the CDR3 is TGTGCCAGCAGCGTAGTCGGGACTAGCGGGAGCACAGATACGCAGTATTTT. Protein sequence: CASSVVGTSGSTDTQYF. The chain links TRBV9 to TRBJ2-3, with TRBD2 matching over 12 bases. Trimming at V came to 0 bases and at J to 0 bases, leaving 2 bases not matched to a gene. CDR3 length: 17 amino acids. CDR1 SGDLS and CDR2 YYNGEE come from the germline V gene.

This clonotype was observed at least ten times. The chain is built from TRBV9 and TRBJ2-3; 8 nucleotides agree with TRBD2. The CDR3 length is 16 residues. Germline trimming cut 4 bases from V and 0 bases from J; bases unmatched to any gene: 7. Germline-derived CDR1 and CDR2 are SGDLS and YYNGEE. The CDR3 reads CASSPSGGSSTDTQYF. The CDR3 DNA reads as TGTGCCAGCAGCCCGAGCGGGGGAAGTAGCACAGATACGCAGTATTTT.

This clonotype was detected ten times or more. The rearrangement links TRBV9 to TRBJ2-7, with D perhaps assigned TRBD1 or TRBD2 (6 bases each). Germline lookup yields CDR1 SGDLS and CDR2 YYNGEE. This CDR3 has 14 residues. V was clipped by 3 bases and J by 1 base, with 11 bases between them. The CDR3 loop reads CASSARGESYEQYF. CDR3 DNA: TGTGCCAGCAGCGCGAGGGGGGAATCCTACGAGCAGTACTTC. The full variable domain, with the rest looked up from reference TRBV9 and TRBJ2-7, is DSGVTQTPKHLITATGQRVTLRCSPRSGDLSVYWYQQSLDQGLQFLIQYYNGEERAKGNILERFSAQQFPDLHSELNLSSLELGDSALYFCASSARGESYEQYFGPGTRLTVT.

This clonotype was counted at least ten times. V and J are TRBV9 and TRBJ2-7; D possibly corresponds to TRBD1 (6 bases). Germline-derived CDR1 and CDR2 are SGDLS and YYNGEE. V lost 4 bases and J lost 1, with 15 bases in between. The CDR3 spans 15 residues. Written as DNA, the CDR3 is TGTGCCAGCAGCCTAGGGGGAGTTGCTTCCTACGAGCAGTACTTC. This codes for CASSLGGVASYEQYF.

This clonotype was recorded many times. The genes are TRBV9 and TRBJ2-2; 9 positions match TRBD1. This CDR3 has 16 amino acids. Per the germline V gene, CDR1 is SGDLS and CDR2 is YYNGEE. V shed 4 bases, J shed 2 bases, and the junction held 6 bases outside the gene matches. CDR3 amino acids: CASSFRTGANTGELFF. The DNA for the CDR3 is TGTGCCAGCAGCTTCAGGACAGGGGCTAACACCGGGGAGCTGTTTTTT.

This clonotype was recorded many times. CDR3 DNA sequence: TGTGCCAGCAGCCCCACTAGCGGGGCTTACAATGAGCAGTTCTTC. As protein: CASSPTSGAYNEQFF. V gene TRBV9 combines with J gene TRBJ2-1; 10 nucleotides agree with TRBD2. Per germline, CDR1 SGDLS and CDR2 YYNGEE. Trimming cost V 4 bases and J 4 bases; bases outside gene matches: 5. The CDR3 has 15 amino acids.